The next 11 T cell receptor beta chains were all read from a single sample in a study of technical replicates of blood from a few donors (dated by TCRdb to 2017 to 2019). The library was generated by the immunoSEQ multiplex PCR assay. Here the immuneACCESS table is served through TCRdb, limited to in-frame sequences with V and J called. Missing clones are a known gap in these copies; in checked studies unresolved V genes cover under half, and the rest lacks a known reason. The sample contains about 63,000 clones, more than 85% of them found a single time. Jointly, the top ten make up approximately 4.9% of the sample. The sequencing sample was made of PBMCs. These receptors all stem from a human donor in good health. Some clones in this sample may be carry-over from other donors' samples.

The rearrangement links TRBV6-5 to TRBJ1-4; 7 bases are shared with TRBD1. Germline-derived CDR1 and CDR2 are MNHEY and SVGAGI. Unmatched junction bases numbered 8, after V lost 4 bases and J lost 6 bases. The CDR3 is made up of 15 amino acids. The CDR3 protein is CASSSQTGNYEKLFF. The CDR3 nucleotides are TGTGCCAGCAGTTCACAGACAGGGAACTATGAAAAACTGTTTTTT.

V usage is TRBV7-9 and J usage is TRBJ1-4; 8 bases are a match to TRBD1. V lost 4 bases, J lost 4 bases, and 5 bases stayed unmatched. CDR1 is SEHNR and CDR2 is FQNEAQ in the germline V gene (reference sequence). This CDR3 comprises 15 residues. The CDR3 loop is CASSSRDRINEKLFF. DNA of the CDR3: TGTGCCAGCAGCTCACGGGACAGGATTAATGAAAAACTGTTTTTT.

The V and J genes are TRBV4-3 and TRBJ1-6, with TRBD1 matching over 11 bases. The CDR3 has 16 residues. The germline V gene encodes CDR1 LGHNA and CDR2 YSLEER. V lost 3 bases, J lost 7 bases, and 5 bases stayed unmatched. In nucleotides, the CDR3 is TGCGCCAGCAGCCACGGACAGGGGGCGATAAATTCACCCCTCCACTTT. The encoded protein is CASSHGQGAINSPLHF.

This chain uses TRBV6-1 with TRBJ2-7, with D possibly TRBD1 on 6 matching bases. CDR1 and CDR2 (germline): MNHNS, SASEGT. V gave up 4 bases and J gave up 3 bases, with 16 bases separating them. This CDR3 comprises 15 residues. The CDR3 DNA follows: TGTGCCAGCAGTGGAACCGGGACATTGTACTACGAGCAGTACTTC. Encoded protein: CASSGTGTLYYEQYF.

The rearrangement uses TRBV7-3 and TRBJ2-5; 11 bases are a match to TRBD2. Germline V gives CDR1 SGHTA, CDR2 FQGTGA. The CDR3 is 16 amino acids. With V trimmed by 5 bases and J by 0 bases, 5 bases remained unmatched. In nucleotides, the CDR3 is TGTGCCAGCAGCGCCGGGACTAGCGGTTACCAAGAGACCCAGTACTTC. Its protein is CASSAGTSGYQETQYF.

The chain couples TRBV5-1 to TRBJ1-6, with TRBD1 as a possible D gene (5 bases). In germline, CDR1 is SGHRS, CDR2 YFSETQ. The V end was cut by 4 bases, the J end by 7 bases, with 18 bases between. This CDR3 comprises 16 residues. In DNA form, the CDR3 reads TGCGCCAGCAGCCTAGAGGGTCGGGGGGGGAATTCACCCCTCCACTTT. Translated: CASSLEGRGGNSPLHF.

The genes are TRBV7-6 and TRBJ1-6; D call uncertain. The CDR3 totals 16 residues. V lost 2 bases to trimming and J lost 8 bases, with 16 bases between them. In germline, CDR1 is SGHVS, CDR2 FNYEAQ. CDR3 DNA: TGTGCCAGCAGCTTATGGTCTGAGGGAGAGGATTCACCCCTCCACTTT. It translates to CASSLWSEGEDSPLHF.

The chain combines TRBV6-6 with TRBJ1-1; the D is unclear. With 6 bases removed from V and 7 bases from J, the gap between germline ends came to 15 bases. This CDR3 contains 13 residues. Germline V lookup: CDR1 MNHNY, CDR2 SVGAGI (reference sequence). The CDR3 DNA follows: TGTGCCAGCAGGGGGTTTCGGGAGAGTGAAGCTTTCTTT. Its protein is CASRGFRESEAFF.

Remarks on this clone: Distinct nucleotide sequences in the sample also encode this CDR3. The CDR3 coding sequence is TGTGCCAGCTCACCGGGCCTGAACACTGAAGCTTTCTTT. Encoded protein: CASSPGLNTEAFF. J is TRBJ1-1 and V is TRBV18; D uncertain. Trimming took 3 bases from V and 0 from J, leaving 5 bases between them. This CDR3 region has 13 residues. Germline CDR1 and CDR2: KGHSH and LQKENI.

The chain couples TRBV14 to TRBJ2-1, with 13 positions matching TRBD2. This CDR3 is built from 20 residues. Germline V lookup: CDR1 SGHDN, CDR2 FVKESK. V dropped 4 bases and J dropped 3; count of bases not matched to a gene: 15. CDR3 DNA: TGTGCCAGCAGCCCACCGGTTTGGACTAGCGGGGGATTTCTCTACAATGAGCAGTTCTTC. Translation gives CASSPPVWTSGGFLYNEQFF. The full variable domain, rest sourced from reference TRBV14 and TRBJ2-1, is EAGVTQFPSHSVIEKGQTVTLRCDPISGHDNLYWYRRVMGKEIKFLLHFVKESKQDESGMPNNRFLAERTGGTYSTLKVQPAELEDSGVYFCASSPPVWTSGGFLYNEQFFGPGTRLTVL.

V gene TRBV13 combines with J gene TRBJ2-1; D is uncertain. The germline V gene has CDR1 PRHDT and CDR2 FYEKMQ (reference sequence). V lost 3 bases and J 6 bases, leaving 6 bases between the germline ends. The CDR3 is 12 amino acids. This CDR3 reads CASSFSGNEQFF. The CDR3 bases are TGTGCCAGCAGCTTCTCCGGCAATGAGCAGTTCTTC.